This T cell receptor beta chain was recovered during a study of T cell responses to AZD1222 COVID-19 vaccine. Assay used: immunoSEQ multiplex PCR; TCRdb lists only in-frame clones, some missing. The sample has around 99,000 clones; roughly 87% are singletons. This CDR3 comprises 18 residues. V lost 1 base and J lost 2; bases outside the gene matches: 11. CDR1 is MGHRA and CDR2 is YSYEKL in the germline V gene. The specimen was peripheral blood, collected on day 0 of AZD1222 vaccination. The rearrangement links TRBV4-1 to TRBJ2-1; 7 bases are a match to TRBD1. This TCR was recovered from an adult in good health. DNA of the CDR3: TGCGCCAGCAGCCAAGCCCCAGTCGACAGGGACCCCTACAATGAGCAGTTCTTC. Translating it yields CASSQAPVDRDPYNEQFF.